The 18 T cell receptor beta chains reported below all come from one sample, sequenced in a study of T cells in Graves' hyperthyroidism and ophthalmopathy. TCR beta CDR3 regions were amplified from RNA transcripts. RT-PCR in the first round (using the HTBI primer set) targeted the TCR CDR3. One entry per CDR3 protein results from TCRdb running MiXCR on the multiplex PCR reads. The repertoire holds 550,000 to 650,000 distinct CDR3 sequences, with 14% as singletons. Source material: blood. These receptors came from a woman aged 40 to 49 with Graves' hyperthyroidism.

In this sample, this clonotype turned up many times. The genes are TRBV20-1 and TRBJ2-7, with 11 nucleotides matching TRBD1. V shed 0 bases, J shed 6 bases, and the junction held 7 bases outside the gene matches. Germline V gene data show CDR1 as DFQATT and CDR2 as SNEGSKA (reference sequence). The length of the CDR3 is 15 residues. CDR3 coding DNA: TGCAGTGCTAGAGACACAAGGGACAGGGGGTCCGAGCAGTACTTC. Protein: CSARDTRDRGSEQYF.

This clonotype was observed at least ten times. The chain couples TRBV20-1 to TRBJ2-3; 11 bases line up with TRBD2. The CDR3 totals 14 residues. Germline CDR1 DFQATT, CDR2 SNEGSKA (reference sequence). V dropped 2 bases and J dropped 5; count of bases not matched to a gene: 3. The CDR3 region has the DNA TGCAGTGCTAGACTAGCGGGAGGAGAAGATACGCAGTATTTT. Translation: CSARLAGGEDTQYF.

In this sample, this clonotype turned up many times. The chain combines TRBV28 with TRBJ1-1; 8 bases map to TRBD1. The CDR3 spans 15 residues. The germline V gene encodes CDR1 MDHEN and CDR2 SYDVKM. J gave up 5 bases and V 10 bases, and 15 bases lay outside the gene matches. The CDR3 coding sequence is TGTGCCACCAGGCCCAACAGGGGGGTGAGGACTGAAGCTTTCTTT. This gives the protein CATRPNRGVRTEAFF.

This clonotype was detected many times. This chain connects TRBV20-1 to TRBJ2-1, with 12 bases aligning to TRBD2. Per the germline V gene, CDR1 is DFQATT and CDR2 is SNEGSKA (reference sequence). The V and J ends lost 6 bases and 4 bases, in that order; junction bases with no gene match: 7. This CDR3 spans 15 amino acids. The CDR3 coding sequence is TGCAGTGCGCCCGCTAGCGGGAGGGGGTACAATGAGCAGTTCTTC. This sequence encodes CSAPASGRGYNEQFF.

This clonotype was counted at least ten times. The V gene is TRBV6-1, the J gene TRBJ1-4; 7 bases match TRBD1. This CDR3 has 14 amino acids. Per the germline V gene, CDR1 is MNHNS and CDR2 is SASEGT. V trimming: 6 bases; J trimming: 8 bases; junction bases outside the gene matches: 9. This chain's CDR3 is CASSPDRVREKLFF. The CDR3 DNA reads TGTGCCAGCAGCCCCGACAGGGTCAGGGAAAAACTGTTTTTT.

This clonotype showed up many times. The gene calls are TRBV12-3 or TRBV12-4 and TRBJ1-2; D unresolved. This CDR3 is 14 amino acids long. V was pared by 6 bases and J by 0 bases, with 11 bases between. The CDR3 loop is CASSTPYSNYGYTF. The CDR3 DNA reads TGTGCCAGCAGCACCCCCTACTCTAACTATGGCTACACCTTC.

Only a few counts were recorded for this clonotype. The gene calls are TRBV5-1 and TRBJ2-7, with a weak D call TRBD2 (6 bases). Germline values: CDR1 SGHRS, CDR2 YFSETQ. The CDR3 is made up of 15 amino acids. V lost 1 base to trimming and J lost 1 base, with 12 bases between them. The CDR3 sequence: CASSLLGTQSYEQYF. Written as DNA, the CDR3 is TGCGCCAGCAGCTTGTTGGGGACTCAGTCCTACGAGCAGTACTTC.

This clonotype showed up just a few times. The chain employs TRBV5-1 and TRBJ2-7, with unresolved D. Between the trimmed V and J ends, which lost 6 bases and 3 bases, there was a span of 10 bases. In germline, CDR1 is SGHRS, CDR2 YFSETQ. The CDR3 spans 12 residues. CDR3 sequence (DNA): TGCGCCAGCAACTTTGACGGCTACGAGCAGTACTTC. Its protein product is CASNFDGYEQYF.

This clonotype occurred a few times. CDR3 sequence: CASSLFPGGHEQYF. The CDR3 coding sequence is TGTGCCAGCAGCCTCTTCCCAGGGGGCCACGAGCAGTACTTC. This rearrangement joins TRBV6-1 to TRBJ2-7, with 8 bases aligning to TRBD1. CDR1 and CDR2 (germline): MNHNS, SASEGT. This CDR3 is 14 amino acids long. V shed 6 bases, J shed 5 bases, and the junction held 9 bases outside the gene matches.

This clonotype was detected many times. The chain links TRBV2 to TRBJ2-7; 7 bases fit TRBD2. Germline-derived CDR1 and CDR2 are SNHLY and FYNNEI. The V segment lost 4 bases and the J segment 1 base; nucleotides outside the gene matches: 7. The CDR3 has 15 residues. CDR3 in DNA: TGTGCCAGCAGTGCCAATCTAGCGGCATCCTACGAGCAGTACTTC. As protein: CASSANLAASYEQYF.

Points on this clonotype: One base away lies a much larger clone, so this may be a sequencing read error. This rearrangement joins TRBV6-2 or TRBV6-3 to TRBJ2-3; 12 nucleotides agree with TRBD2. CDR1 and CDR2 (germline): MNHEY, SVGEGT. The CDR3 is 17 amino acids. The CDR3 nucleotides read TGTGCCAGCAGCCCCGGTCGGCTAGCGGGAGGGGGAGATACGCGGTATTTT. Encoded protein: CASSPGRLAGGGDTRYF.

CDR3 loop: CASSLLGLGRGAGNTIYF. Here the CDR3 DNA reads TGTGCCAGCAGTCTCCTCGGATTGGGACGCGGGGCTGGAAACACCATATATTTT. The genes are TRBV28 and TRBJ1-3; D is perhaps TRBD1 (5 bases). This CDR3 is 18 amino acids long. The germline CDR1 and CDR2 sequences are MDHEN and SYDVKM. V was trimmed by 5 bases and J by 2 bases, leaving 22 bases between them. Filled out from reference TRBV28 and TRBJ1-3, the complete variable domain reads DVKVTQSSRYLVKRTGEKVFLECVQDMDHENMFWYRQDPGLGLRLIYFSYDVKMKEKGDIPEGYSVSREKKERFSLILESASTNQTSMYLCASSLLGLGRGAGNTIYFGEGSWLTVV.

The sample holds a few counts of this clonotype. This chain joins TRBV10-1 and TRBJ1-1; tentative D call: TRBD1 (6 bases). Trimming removed 8 bases from V and 5 bases from J, with 15 bases in between. From germline, CDR1 is WNHNN and CDR2 SYGVQD (reference sequence). The CDR3 sequence is 13 residues long. The CDR3 DNA sequence: TGCGCCAGCCGAGGGGGAATGGGGACTGAAGCTTTCTTT. As protein: CASRGGMGTEAFF.

This clonotype was detected a few times. The chain links TRBV7-3 to TRBJ2-7; the D gene is possibly TRBD2 (6 bases). V was shortened by 5 bases and J by 6 bases, with 14 bases between the two germline ends. The CDR3 has 13 residues. Germline CDR1 reads SGHTA; CDR2 reads FQGTGA. The CDR3 DNA is TGTGCCAGCAGCCCGGGGGTAGGTAGCGAGCAGTACTTC. The encoded protein is CASSPGVGSEQYF. Full variable domain (missing parts from reference TRBV7-3 and TRBJ2-7): GAGVSQTPSNKVTEKGKYVELRCDPISGHTALYWYRQSLGQGPEFLIYFQGTGAADDSGLPNDRFFAVRPEGSVSTLKIQRTERGDSAVYLCASSPGVGSEQYFGPGTRLTVT.

The table lists this clonotype with a few counts. It may be a read error: a sequence one base away is much more abundant. This sequence joins TRBV2 and TRBJ2-1; D is perhaps TRBD2 (6 bases). Trimming left V 6 bases short and J 14 bases short, with 17 bases between. The CDR3 contains 12 residues. Germline V gives CDR1 SNHLY, CDR2 FYNNEI. CDR3 loop: CASSGGTGGEFF. The DNA of the CDR3 is TGTGCCAGCAGCGGCGGGACTGGCGGGGAGTTCTTC. Complete variable domain (other parts from reference TRBV2 and TRBJ2-1): EPEVTQTPSHQVTQMGQEVILRCVPISNHLYFYWYRQILGQKVEFLVSFYNNEISEKSEIFDDQFSVERPDGSNFTLKIRSTKLEDSAMYFCASSGGTGGEFFGPGTRLTVL.

The CDR3 bases are TGCGCCAGCAGCCAAGGGGCACTAGCGGGAATCTACGAGCAGTACTTC. Protein sequence: CASSQGALAGIYEQYF. The chain joins TRBV4-1 to TRBJ2-7, with 10 bases lining up with TRBD2. V lost 1 base, J lost 3 bases, and 6 bases stayed unmatched. Germline CDR1 MGHRA, CDR2 YSYEKL. The CDR3 loop spans 16 amino acids.

In its sample, this clonotype was seen a few times. The J gene is TRBJ1-2, the V gene TRBV28, with a weak D call TRBD1 (5 bases). Germline V gives CDR1 MDHEN, CDR2 SYDVKM. Deletions cut 6 bases from V and 6 bases from J, with 11 bases between. This CDR3 contains 12 residues. CDR3 nucleotides: TGTGCCAGCAGATTACAGGTGGATGGCTACACCTTC. It translates to CASRLQVDGYTF.

This clonotype has a handful of counts. This rearrangement joins TRBV9 to TRBJ1-1; the match to TRBD1 covers 8 bases. V lost 4 bases, J lost 4 bases, and 12 bases stayed unmatched. Germline V CDR1 and CDR2: SGDLS, YYNGEE. This CDR3 region has 16 residues. CDR3 coding DNA: TGTGCCAGCAGCCCACTCCTCGGACAGGGTGCCACTGAAGCTTTCTTT. It translates to CASSPLLGQGATEAFF.